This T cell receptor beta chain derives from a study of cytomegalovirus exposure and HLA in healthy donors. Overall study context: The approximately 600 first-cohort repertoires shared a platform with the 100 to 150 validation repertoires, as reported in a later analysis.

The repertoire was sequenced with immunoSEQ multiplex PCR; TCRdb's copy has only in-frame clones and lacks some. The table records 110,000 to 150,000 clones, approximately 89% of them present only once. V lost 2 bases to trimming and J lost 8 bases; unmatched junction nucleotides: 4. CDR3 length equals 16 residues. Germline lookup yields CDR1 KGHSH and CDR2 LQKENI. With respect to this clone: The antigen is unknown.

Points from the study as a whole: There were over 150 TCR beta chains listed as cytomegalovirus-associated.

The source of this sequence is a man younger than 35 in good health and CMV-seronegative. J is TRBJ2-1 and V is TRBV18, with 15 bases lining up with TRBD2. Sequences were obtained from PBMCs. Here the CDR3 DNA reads TGTGCCAGCTCACCAAGGACTAGCGGGGGGGCTGATGAGCAGTTCTTC. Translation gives CASSPRTSGGADEQFF.